The 8 T cell receptor beta chains below come from one sample, sequenced in a study of blood T cell repertoires in COVID-19. The method was immunoSEQ multiplex PCR; TCRdb's version includes in-frame clones alone and lacks a portion of them. The sample shows over 150,000 clones, approximately 86% of them seen only once. The specimen was peripheral blood. The receptors were gathered from a woman of 80 years or more with COVID-19, enrolled during active disease.

This rearrangement joins TRBV19 to TRBJ1-1, with 7 bases fitting TRBD1. CDR1 and CDR2 from the germline V gene are LNHDA and SQIVND (reference sequence). V shed 5 bases, J shed 1 base, and the junction held 7 bases outside the gene matches. The CDR3 covers 15 residues. Written as DNA, the CDR3 is TGTGCCAGTAGTCTTCAGACAGGGACGAACACTGAAGCTTTCTTT. Translating it yields CASSLQTGTNTEAFF.

V and J are TRBV4-1 and TRBJ1-2; 7 bases agree with TRBD1. Germline V gene sequence: CDR1 MGHRA, CDR2 YSYEKL. V gave up 0 bases and J gave up 8 bases; unmatched junction bases: 9. This CDR3 has 15 amino acids. This CDR3 is CASSQERDSSFGYTF. The CDR3, as DNA: TGCGCCAGCAGCCAAGAGAGGGACAGCTCTTTCGGCTACACCTTC.

This chain uses TRBV2 with TRBJ2-1; D ambiguous. Trimming cost V 7 bases and J 9 bases, with 13 bases left between them. The CDR3 has 12 amino acids. The V gene's germline CDR1 is SNHLY and CDR2 FYNNEI. The CDR3 here is CASTRPSGEQFF. Here the CDR3 DNA reads TGTGCCAGCACTAGACCCTCCGGTGAGCAGTTCTTC.

This chain links TRBV28 with TRBJ2-4; possible D gene TRBD2, 6 bases. Germline V gene data show CDR1 as MDHEN and CDR2 as SYDVKM. This CDR3 is built from 16 residues. V lost 2 bases, J lost 9 bases, and 20 bases lay in between. The CDR3 nucleotides are TGTGCCAGCAGTTTAGGGGTTGGAGGGGAGGAGGGCATTCAGTACTTC. Translated, it gives CASSLGVGGEEGIQYF.

CDR3 sequence reads: CASSERGLMNTEAFF. The CDR3 DNA is TGTGCCAGCAGTGAACGGGGACTCATGAACACTGAAGCTTTCTTT. This chain links TRBV6-1 with TRBJ1-1; D perhaps matches TRBD1 (5 bases). Germline V gene data show CDR1 as MNHNS and CDR2 as SASEGT. The CDR3 extends over 15 amino acids. The ends were cut back, 2 bases at V and 0 bases at J, with 10 bases in the middle.

This rearrangement joins TRBV29-1 to TRBJ2-7, with 10 bases matching TRBD2. The V gene's germline CDR1 is SQVTM and CDR2 ANQGSEA. The CDR3 totals 13 residues. The V segment lost 2 bases and the J segment 4 bases; nucleotides outside the gene matches: 2. The CDR3 nucleotides are TGCAGCGTTGAAAGGACTAGCGGATACGAGCAGTACTTC. Amino acids: CSVERTSGYEQYF.

The chain is built from TRBV3-1 (or the pseudogene TRBV3-2) and TRBJ1-3; 9 bases line up with TRBD1. This CDR3 is built from 23 residues. Trimming removed 1 base from V and 2 bases from J; junction bases left unmatched: 24. Germline-derived CDR1 and CDR2 are LGHDT and YNNKEL (reference sequence). For the CDR3, the DNA is TGTGCCAGCAGCCAAGGGGTAAGGAGTTTATTAGCGGGACGGGACAGGGCTGGAAACACCATATATTTT. Translation gives CASSQGVRSLLAGRDRAGNTIYF.

CDR3 DNA sequence: TGTGCCAGCACCCCGGGAGGATTTCAGCCCCAGCATTTT. Its protein product is CASTPGGFQPQHF. This chain connects TRBV6-5 to TRBJ1-5; D is unclear. CDR1 MNHEY and CDR2 SVGAGI come from the germline V gene. The CDR3 is 13 amino acids. V was trimmed by 7 bases and J by 6 bases, leaving 13 bases between them.